This T cell receptor (beta chain) appears in the sequencing data of a study of siplizumab effects on memory and regulatory T cells. CDR1 is SGHRS and CDR2 is YFSETQ in the germline V gene. This CDR3 spans 12 amino acids. V was clipped by 2 bases and J by 1 base, with 3 bases between them. The method was immunoSEQ multiplex PCR; TCRdb's version includes in-frame clones alone and lacks a portion of them. The table lists more than 75,000 clones, 93% of them singletons. The source is a human donor in good health. Sequenced material: CD8+ T cells sorted from blood. V usage is TRBV5-1 and J usage is TRBJ1-1, with D unresolved. The CDR3 is CASSFKNTEAFF. In DNA, the CDR3 is TGCGCCAGCAGCTTCAAGAACACTGAAGCTTTCTTT.